Each of the 28 T cell receptor beta chains below was sequenced from the same sample in a study of blood T cell repertoires in COVID-19. Clones were sequenced by immunoSEQ multiplex PCR, and TCRdb holds only the in-frame ones, with some missing. Among hundreds of thousands of clones listed, around 86% were seen once. Sequences were obtained from PBMCs or T cells enriched from blood (not recorded which). The receptors were gathered from a woman between 45 and 60 years old who had recovered from COVID-19.

The chain recombines TRBV28 with TRBJ2-2; D remains unclear. The germline gives CDR1 MDHEN, CDR2 SYDVKM. The CDR3 covers 12 residues. The CDR3: CAYSVLTGELFF. DNA of the CDR3: TGTGCTTATTCAGTTCTCACCGGGGAGCTGTTTTTT. The complete variable domain, with remaining parts taken from reference TRBV28 and TRBJ2-2, reads DVKVTQSSRYLVKRTGEKVFLECVQDMDHENMFWYRQDPGLGLRLIYFSYDVKMKEKGDIPEGYSVSREKKERFSLILESASTNQTSMYLCAYSVLTGELFFGEGSRLTVL.

The V and J genes are TRBV4-1 and TRBJ1-6; D is uncertain. Germline CDR1 is MGHRA and CDR2 is YSYEKL. The germline V and J ends were trimmed by 0 bases and 8 bases, with 5 bases remaining between them. This CDR3 has 13 residues. CDR3 region: CASSQDRDSPLHF. The CDR3 DNA sequence: TGCGCCAGCAGCCAAGATCGGGATTCACCCCTCCACTTT.

V gene TRBV28 combines with J gene TRBJ2-7; D is uncertain. There are 15 residues in the CDR3. V was trimmed by 6 bases and J by 0 bases, leaving 15 bases between them. Germline V gene sequence: CDR1 MDHEN, CDR2 SYDVKM. CDR3 sequence: CASSTMERRSYEQYF. In nucleotides, the CDR3 is TGTGCCAGCAGCACCATGGAGCGACGCTCCTACGAGCAGTACTTC.

The CDR3 DNA follows: TGCGCCAGCAGCCAAGTAATTCGGGGAAAAGGAAACACCATATATTTT. It is translated as CASSQVIRGKGNTIYF. V and J are TRBV4-1 and TRBJ1-3; D ambiguous. This CDR3 is built from 16 residues. The germline CDR1 and CDR2 sequences are MGHRA and YSYEKL. Trimming stripped 1 base from V and 4 bases from J, with 14 bases between.

The rearrangement links TRBV25-1 to TRBJ2-1; D is undetermined. Germline CDR1 and CDR2: MGHDK and SYGVNS. The CDR3 contains 15 residues. V was shortened by 5 bases and J by 0 bases, with 11 bases between the two germline ends. CDR3 protein: CASSLRLSSYNEQFF. CDR3 DNA: TGTGCCAGCAGTTTGCGCTTGAGCTCCTACAATGAGCAGTTCTTC. Variable domain in full (rest from reference TRBV25-1 and TRBJ2-1): EADIYQTPRYLVIGTGKKITLECSQTMGHDKMYWYQQDPGMELHLIHYSYGVNSTEKGDLSSESTVSRIRTEHFPLTLESARPSHTSQYLCASSLRLSSYNEQFFGPGTRLTVL.

This chain connects TRBV3-1 (or the pseudogene TRBV3-2) to TRBJ2-3; 8 bases match TRBD2. The germline V gene has CDR1 LGHDT and CDR2 YNNKEL (reference sequence). The CDR3 consists of 16 residues. V trimming: 4 bases; J trimming: 1 base; junction bases outside the gene matches: 7. The CDR3 DNA follows: TGTGCCAGCAGCCCCCCTCCCGGGGGGGGCACAGATACGCAGTATTTT. This translates into CASSPPPGGGTDTQYF.

The chain combines TRBV7-3 with TRBJ2-5; 11 nucleotides match TRBD1. CDR1 and CDR2 from the germline V gene are SGHTA and FQGTGA. V shed 5 bases and J 5 bases; nucleotides not matched to a gene: 7. The CDR3 has 15 residues. The CDR3 bases are TGTGCCAGCAGCCCCTCCCGGGACAGGGGGGAGACCCAGTACTTC. It yields the protein CASSPSRDRGETQYF.

This clone was detected once. The chain couples TRBV6-4 to TRBJ1-6; weak D call: TRBD1 (5 bases). V shed 3 bases and J shed 8 bases, with 8 bases lying between them. CDR1 MRHNA and CDR2 SNTAGT come from the germline V gene. This CDR3 is built from 13 residues. DNA of the CDR3: TGTGCCAGCAGTGAAGAAGGGGATTCACCCCTCCACTTT. It specifies CASSEEGDSPLHF.

For this clone: Other DNA sequences in the sample encode the same CDR3. The J gene is TRBJ1-1, the V gene TRBV14; D not resolved. Germline V gives CDR1 SGHDN, CDR2 FVKESK. The ends were cut back, 0 bases at V and 5 bases at J, with 7 bases in the middle. This CDR3 comprises 13 residues. The CDR3 DNA is TGTGCCAGCAGCCAAGACCTCCGGACTGAAGCTTTCTTT. Protein product: CASSQDLRTEAFF.

The rearrangement joins TRBV18 to TRBJ2-7; 7 nucleotides line up with TRBD2. With 6 bases clipped from V and 3 bases from J, the junction kept 5 bases outside the gene matches. Germline CDR1 KGHSH, CDR2 LQKENI. The CDR3 sequence is 13 residues long. The CDR3 region is CASSERGGYEQYF. The CDR3, as DNA: TGTGCCAGCTCTGAGCGGGGAGGCTACGAGCAGTACTTC.

V gene TRBV7-9 combines with J gene TRBJ2-1, with a possible D match to TRBD2 (6 bases). This CDR3 spans 15 amino acids. Germline V gives CDR1 SEHNR, CDR2 FQNEAQ (reference sequence). The V gene lost 4 bases and the J gene lost 8 bases, with 18 bases spanning the gap. In nucleotides, the CDR3 is TGTGCCAGCAGCTGGCTTCAGACTAGAATCGATGAGCAGTTCTTC. As protein: CASSWLQTRIDEQFF.

The chain carries TRBV28 and TRBJ2-5; D may be TRBD1 (6 bases). Germline V gene lookup returns CDR1 MDHEN and CDR2 SYDVKM. Trimming took 5 bases from V and 2 from J, leaving 12 bases between them. The CDR3 spans 14 residues. CDR3 DNA sequence: TGTGCCAGCAGTCAGCTCGGACAGCAAGAGACCCAGTACTTC. Translation: CASSQLGQQETQYF.

The chain's CDR3 is CASSLTGSLTPLHF. CDR3 DNA: TGTGCCAGCAGCTTGACGGGATCCCTAACCCCCCTCCACTTT. This rearrangement joins TRBV7-3 to TRBJ1-6; D is undetermined. Trimming took off 3 bases at V and 13 bases at J, with 16 bases between the two ends. The CDR3 totals 14 residues. In germline, CDR1 is SGHTA, CDR2 FQGTGA.

The chain uses TRBV5-4 and TRBJ2-1; D perhaps matches TRBD2 (5 bases). V was pared by 6 bases and J by 0 bases, with 10 bases between. The CDR3 runs 14 residues. The V gene's germline CDR1 is SGHNT and CDR2 YYREEE (reference sequence). CDR3 DNA sequence: TGTGCCAGCAACGCAGCGGACTCCTACAATGAGCAGTTCTTC. It encodes CASNAADSYNEQFF. The whole variable domain, remainder taken from reference TRBV5-4 and TRBJ2-1, is ETGVTQSPTHLIKTRGQQVTLRCSSQSGHNTVSWYQQALGQGPQFIFQYYREEENGRGNFPPRFSGLQFPNYSSELNVNALELDDSALYLCASNAADSYNEQFFGPGTRLTVL.

The chain joins TRBV2 to TRBJ1-2; unclear D gene. The CDR3 has 13 residues. Germline V gene lookup returns CDR1 SNHLY and CDR2 FYNNEI. Between the trimmed V and J ends, which lost 7 bases and 0 bases, there was a span of 9 bases. CDR3 sequence: CASTEEPNYGYTF. As DNA, the CDR3 is TGTGCCAGCACTGAGGAGCCTAACTATGGCTACACCTTC.

The V call is TRBV29-1, the J call TRBJ2-5, with a weak D call TRBD1 (5 bases). V lost 5 bases to trimming and J lost 5 bases, with 12 bases between them. The CDR3 has 12 residues. Germline assignment: CDR1 SQVTM and CDR2 ANQGSEA. CDR3 protein: CSVFDSAETQYF. DNA of the CDR3: TGCAGCGTTTTTGACAGCGCGGAGACCCAGTACTTC.

The rearrangement links TRBV27 to TRBJ1-2; 10 positions agree with TRBD1. Looked up from germline, CDR1 is MNHEY and CDR2 is SMNVEV (reference sequence). CDR3 length: 16 amino acids. The J segment lost 2 bases and the V segment lost 2 bases, leaving 5 bases of the junction unmatched. CDR3 protein: CASSLNPTGGNYGYTF. The CDR3 bases are TGTGCCAGCAGTTTAAACCCGACAGGGGGCAACTATGGCTACACCTTC.

The V gene is TRBV29-1, the J gene TRBJ2-2, with a tentative D call TRBD2 (5 bases). Trimming left V 5 bases short and J 1 base short, with 11 bases between. The CDR3 is made up of 14 amino acids. Per the germline V gene, CDR1 is SQVTM and CDR2 is ANQGSEA. The CDR3 bases are TGCAGCGTTTCTAAACTAGGGAACACCGGGGAGCTGTTTTTT. Its translation: CSVSKLGNTGELFF.

Comments on this clone: In the same sample, other DNA sequences code for this CDR3. This chain connects TRBV5-1 to TRBJ2-7; 13 positions agree with TRBD2. The CDR3 is made up of 14 amino acids. CDR1 and CDR2 from the germline V gene are SGHRS and YFSETQ. V lost 4 bases to trimming and J lost 4 bases; unmatched junction nucleotides: 2. The CDR3 reads CASSRTSGSYEQYF. CDR3 nucleotide sequence: TGCGCCAGCAGCCGGACTAGCGGGAGTTACGAGCAGTACTTC.

The genes are TRBV5-1 and TRBJ2-3, with 13 bases fitting TRBD2. V dropped 4 bases and J dropped 6; count of bases not matched to a gene: 11. The germline V gene encodes CDR1 SGHRS and CDR2 YFSETQ. This CDR3 comprises 17 residues. CDR3 bases: TGCGCCAGCAGCGAGGGATGGACTAGCGGGAGAAGGGATACGCAGTATTTT. Its translation: CASSEGWTSGRRDTQYF.

This clone was recorded a few times. The rearrangement links TRBV28 to TRBJ2-6; 10 bases are a match to TRBD1. Germline loops: CDR1 MDHEN, CDR2 SYDVKM. The CDR3 length is 16 residues. V shed 5 bases and J 3 bases; nucleotides not matched to a gene: 4. The CDR3 nucleotides are TGTGCCAGCAGTCCCGGGACAGGGGATGGGGCCAACGTCCTGACTTTC. It translates to CASSPGTGDGANVLTF.

This clone was seen only once. The V call is TRBV6-2 or TRBV6-3, the J call TRBJ2-7, with 12 nucleotides matching TRBD1. Germline assignment: CDR1 MNHEY and CDR2 SVGEGT. V lost 4 bases and J lost 6; bases outside the gene matches: 1. CDR3 length equals 13 residues. The DNA of the CDR3 is TGTGCCAGCAGTTCGGGACAGGGGGCCGAGCAGTACTTC. It yields the protein CASSSGQGAEQYF.

The CDR3 DNA follows: TGTGCCAGCAGTGAGTGGGACAGGGTGGATGAAAAACTGTTTTTT. This translates into CASSEWDRVDEKLFF. The J gene is TRBJ1-4, the V gene TRBV2, with TRBD1 matching over 9 bases. The V segment lost 3 bases and the J segment 6 bases; nucleotides outside the gene matches: 5. CDR1 is SNHLY and CDR2 is FYNNEI in the germline V gene. CDR3 length equals 15 residues.

The chain joins TRBV5-4 to TRBJ2-2, with 7 positions matching TRBD2. J lost 3 bases, V lost 0 bases, and 5 bases had no gene match. CDR3 length: 16 residues. Germline CDR1 SGHNT, CDR2 YYREEE (reference sequence). This CDR3 reads CASSLGGGRDTGELFF. The CDR3 DNA sequence: TGTGCCAGCAGCTTGGGTGGCGGGAGAGACACCGGGGAGCTGTTTTTT.

The chain employs TRBV27 and TRBJ2-1; 11 nucleotides match TRBD2. Germline trimming cut 2 bases from V and 3 bases from J; bases unmatched to any gene: 9. CDR3 length equals 18 residues. CDR1 and CDR2 (germline): MNHEY, SMNVEV (reference sequence). The CDR3 protein is CASSLLAGGLGGYNEQFF. DNA of the CDR3: TGTGCCAGCAGTTTACTAGCGGGAGGATTAGGGGGCTACAATGAGCAGTTCTTC.

The rearrangement links TRBV6-5 to TRBJ2-3, with TRBD2 identical over 8 bases. This CDR3 spans 15 amino acids. The germline V gene encodes CDR1 MNHEY and CDR2 SVGAGI. Trimming took 3 bases from V and 3 from J; bases not matched to a gene: 5. CDR3 loop: CASSYKERETDTQYF. The CDR3 nucleotides are TGTGCCAGCAGTTATAAGGAGCGGGAGACAGATACGCAGTATTTT.

Comment on this clone: The same CDR3 arises from other DNA sequences in this sample as well. The J gene is TRBJ2-3, the V gene TRBV18, with D unresolved. V was cut by 1 base and J by 6 bases, with 5 bases left in between. CDR3 length: 12 residues. In germline, CDR1 is KGHSH, CDR2 LQKENI. As DNA, the CDR3 is TGTGCCAGCTCACCACTATCCGATACGCAGTATTTT. Its protein is CASSPLSDTQYF.

There are a few counts of this clone. The chain has TRBV18 and TRBJ1-1; 7 positions agree with TRBD1. The CDR3 runs 14 residues. Germline values: CDR1 KGHSH, CDR2 LQKENI. V was clipped by 3 bases and J by 5 bases; unmatched bases: 6. This chain's CDR3 is CASSPVGRGTEAFF. The CDR3, as DNA: TGTGCCAGCTCACCGGTGGGCAGGGGGACTGAAGCTTTCTTT.